This section outlines one T cell receptor (beta chain) sequence together with its context. Its antigen is undetermined. The ends were cut back, 1 base at V and 5 bases at J, with 10 bases in the middle. Germline-derived CDR1 and CDR2 are SGHTA and FQGNSA. The CDR3 runs 14 residues. The data belong to a study of shared clonotypes between healthy human individuals. Study-level points and caveats: Clonotypes that were shared across a few donors made up 4.5% to 5% of naive CD4 clonotypes.

Each of the donors was a healthy adult who was HIV-negative and had not had a recent acute infection or vaccination. Measured with immunoSEQ multiplex PCR; TCRdb has only the in-frame clones, and not every one. The sample carries 2 million to 2.5 million clones, around 95% recorded once. Input material: naive CD4+ T cells sorted from blood. The subset: CD45RA+ positively selected. This rearrangement joins TRBV7-2 to TRBJ2-3, with a weak D call TRBD2 (5 bases). The TCR sequence derives from a man between 18 and 35 years old in good health. The CDR3 DNA reads TGTGCCAGCAGCTTAGGGTTTGCGGGAGATACGCAGTATTTT. As protein: CASSLGFAGDTQYF.